Shown below are 30 T cell receptor beta chains from a single sample sequenced in a study of tumor-infiltrating lymphocytes in primary liver carcinoma. The investigators made TCR beta cDNA from 400 to 550 ng total RNA, using a constant-region primer. Slightly modified ARM-PCR served as the procedure for the TCR beta libraries. These libraries came from three rounds of nested multiplex PCR. The first two PCR rounds, around 11 cycles each, used TRBV1-TRBV30 forward primers and a C-beta reverse primer. TCRdb reprocessed the multiplex PCR reads via MiXCR and lists one record per CDR3 protein. Altogether some 320,000 distinct CDR3 sequences are present, approximately 60% being singletons, with the ten largest covering approximately 9%. For blood RNA, unsorted whole blood served as the source, and germline DNA was extracted too. Sequencing used peripheral blood. The receptors derive from a middle-aged man with primary liver carcinoma and hepatitis B virus infection.

In regard to this clonotype: A much larger clone lies one base from this, so it may be a read error. It is likely a read error, because the conserved phenylalanine at the end of the CDR3 is missing. The limits of the CDR3 on the DNA are not certain, so only TCRdb's listed CDR3 is given. CDR3: CASSSDEGRSGYL. The rearrangement joins TRBV6-5 to TRBJ2-1; the table's D call, TRBD2, has no DNA check behind it. Germline CDR1 MNHEY, CDR2 SVGAGI. The CDR3 totals 13 residues, both ends included.

This clonotype has just one count. A junction end diverges from the germline sequence, so it may reflect a read error. This chain uses TRBV11-2 with TRBJ2-2; D may be TRBD1 or TRBD2 (5 bases each). CDR3 length: 14 amino acids. Germline V gives CDR1 SGHAT, CDR2 FQNNGV. The CDR3 bases are TGTGCCAGCAGCCAGGGTTTAGTAGTCGGGGAGCTGTCTTTT. Its translation: CASSQGLVVGELSF.

This clonotype was detected once. A much larger clone lies a single base off, so this may be a read error. This chain uses TRBV12-3 or TRBV12-4 with TRBJ2-5; 8 bases line up with TRBD1. V was clipped by 7 bases and J by 5 bases; unmatched bases: 9. This CDR3 comprises 14 residues. CDR3 protein: CASNQDRVGETQYF. The CDR3 bases are TGTGCCAGCAACCAGGACAGGGTCGGGGAGACCCAGTACTTC.

In regard to this clonotype: One end of the junction varies from germline; a read error may be responsible. The gene calls are TRBV11-1 and TRBJ2-6; 7 bases fit TRBD2. Germline V gives CDR1 SGHAT, CDR2 FQDESV (reference sequence). CDR3 length: 18 amino acids. The CDR3 sequence is CASSSETSWGSGANVLTF. DNA of the CDR3: TGTGCTAGCAGCAGCGAGACTAGCTGGGGTTCTGGGGCCAACGTCCTGACTTTC.

The V and J genes are TRBV6-5 and TRBJ1-1; D may be TRBD1 (5 bases). The V end lost 2 bases, the J end lost 5 bases, and 9 bases lay between the germline ends. The germline V gene has CDR1 MNHEY and CDR2 SVGAGI. This CDR3 is 13 amino acids long. The CDR3 loop reads CASSYGAKTEAFF. In DNA form, the CDR3 reads TGTGCCAGCAGTTACGGGGCCAAGACTGAAGCTTTCTTT.

V is TRBV5-1 and J is TRBJ1-6, with D possibly matching TRBD1 (5 bases). The V end was cut by 5 bases, the J end by 0 bases, with 9 bases between. The CDR3 covers 15 residues. Germline CDR1 reads SGHRS; CDR2 reads YFSETQ. The DNA for the CDR3 is TGCGCCAGCAGAGGGACTGGCTCCTATAATTCACCCCTCCACTTT. Its translation is CASRGTGSYNSPLHF.

This clonotype was seen just once. At one end, the junction sequence differs from germline, possibly due to a read error. The J gene is TRBJ2-7, the V gene TRBV28, with D perhaps TRBD2 (5 bases). The V gene's germline CDR1 is MDHEN and CDR2 SYDVKM. The CDR3 runs to 15 residues. CDR3 coding DNA: TGTGCCAGCAGGGGCTCTGAGGGATCTCCCTACAAGCAGTACTTC. As protein: CASRGSEGSPYKQYF. Supplemented by reference TRBV28 and TRBJ2-7, the full variable domain reads DVKVTQSSRYLVKRTGEKVFLECVQDMDHENMFWYRQDPGLGLRLIYFSYDVKMKEKGDIPEGYSVSREKKERFSLILESASTNQTSMYLCASRGSEGSPYKQYFGPGTRLTVT.

The chain employs TRBV28 and TRBJ2-1; D uncertain. Trimming removed 3 bases from V and 3 bases from J, with 9 bases in between. The CDR3 sequence is 14 residues long. Germline loops: CDR1 MDHEN, CDR2 SYDVKM. The chain's CDR3 is CASSLQGVYNEQFF. CDR3 sequence (DNA): TGTGCCAGCAGTTTGCAAGGCGTCTACAATGAGCAGTTCTTC.

CDR3 region: CSFATAGPGEQFF. DNA of the CDR3: TGCAGCTTTGCCACGGCAGGCCCGGGGGAGCAGTTCTTC. The rearrangement joins TRBV29-1 to TRBJ2-1; D possibly corresponds to TRBD2 (5 bases). This CDR3 is 13 amino acids long. Germline V gene data show CDR1 as SQVTM and CDR2 as ANQGSEA. V was trimmed by 8 bases and J by 10 bases, leaving 21 bases between them.

Points on this clonotype: One base away lies a much larger clone, so this may be a sequencing read error. The chain uses TRBV12-3 or TRBV12-4 and TRBJ1-5, with 7 bases fitting TRBD1. The CDR3 sequence is 13 residues long. The CDR3 DNA is TGTGCCAGCAGTCCGGGACAGAATCAGTCCCAGCATTTT. Its protein is CASSPGQNQSQHF.

In the case of this clonotype: At one end, the junction sequence differs from germline, possibly due to a read error. The rearrangement joins TRBV13 to TRBJ2-3; no reliable D call. In germline, CDR1 is PRHDT, CDR2 FYEKMQ (reference sequence). CDR3 size: 13 residues. The CDR3 coding sequence is TGTGCCAGCAGCTTCCCATCCCCGGGTACGCACTATTTT. Protein sequence: CASSFPSPGTHYF.

About this clonotype itself: A single base separates this from a much larger clone, so it may be a read error. The chain links TRBV6-5 to TRBJ1-2, with a possible D match to TRBD1 (5 bases). Looked up from germline, CDR1 is MNHEY and CDR2 is SVGAGI. Deletions cut 5 bases from V and 4 bases from J, with 11 bases between. This CDR3 region has 13 residues. CDR3 in amino acids: CASSGETAYGYTF. CDR3 coding DNA: TGTGCCAGCAGTGGCGAGACAGCCTATGGCTACACCTTC.

As to this clonotype: This may stem from a read error, because a much larger clone lies one nucleotide away. The chain's CDR3 is CASGQDFAGSPLHF. The CDR3 DNA is TGCGCCAGCGGCCAAGATTTTGCCGGTTCACCCCTCCACTTT. The chain couples TRBV4-3 to TRBJ1-6; D is undetermined. Germline V lookup: CDR1 LGHNA, CDR2 YSLEER. CDR3 size: 14 residues.

There are a few counts of this clonotype. The chain joins TRBV6-4 to TRBJ2-1; 7 bases match TRBD2. V was clipped by 3 bases and J by 9 bases; unmatched bases: 11. CDR3 length: 15 residues. CDR1 and CDR2 (germline): MRHNA, SNTAGT. The CDR3 loop reads CASSEAGSAFGEQFF. For the CDR3, the DNA is TGTGCCAGCAGTGAAGCGGGATCGGCTTTTGGTGAGCAGTTCTTC.

In this sample, this clonotype turned up a few times. The genes are TRBV28 and TRBJ2-7; D tentatively fits TRBD1 or TRBD2 (6 bases each). Germline V gene data show CDR1 as MDHEN and CDR2 as SYDVKM. The CDR3 contains 13 residues. Trimming cost V 2 bases and J 7 bases, with 12 bases left between them. The CDR3: CASSLHRDWEQYF. DNA of the CDR3: TGTGCCAGCAGTTTACACAGGGACTGGGAGCAGTACTTC.

The table lists this clonotype with a few counts. The V gene is TRBV11-3, the J gene TRBJ1-3; D unresolved. V was cut by 3 bases and J by 4 bases, with 10 bases left in between. The germline V gene encodes CDR1 SGHNT and CDR2 YENEEA. The CDR3 extends over 14 amino acids. The CDR3 spells CASSFAAPGNTIYF. In DNA, the CDR3 is TGTGCCAGCAGCTTCGCGGCCCCCGGAAACACCATATATTTT.

The chain employs TRBV5-1 and TRBJ2-2; D is ambiguous. The germline CDR1 and CDR2 sequences are SGHRS and YFSETQ. CDR3 length equals 14 residues. V lost 0 bases and J lost 4, with 7 bases in between. The CDR3: CASSLAKSTGELFF. CDR3 DNA sequence: TGCGCCAGCAGCTTGGCCAAAAGCACCGGGGAGCTGTTTTTT. The full variable domain, rest sourced from reference TRBV5-1 and TRBJ2-2, is KAGVTQTPRYLIKTRGQQVTLSCSPISGHRSVSWYQQTPGQGLQFLFEYFSETQRNKGNFPGRFSGRQFSNSRSEMNVSTLELGDSALYLCASSLAKSTGELFFGEGSRLTVL.

This clonotype was seen only a few times. A single base separates this from a much larger clone, so it may be a read error. The V call is TRBV29-1, the J call TRBJ1-2; weak D call: TRBD1 (6 bases). Germline CDR1 and CDR2: SQVTM and ANQGSEA. This CDR3 spans 13 amino acids. Deletions cut 6 bases from V and 7 bases from J, with 18 bases between. CDR3 amino acids: CSVSGAGDSGYTF. The CDR3 DNA follows: TGCAGCGTCTCCGGGGCAGGGGATTCTGGCTACACCTTC.

As for this clonotype: This CDR3 fails to terminate in the conserved phenylalanine or tryptophan, so it likely reflects a read error. The chain uses TRBV6-2 or TRBV6-3 and TRBJ2-1; 7 positions agree with TRBD2. J gave up 4 bases and V 6 bases, and 9 bases lay outside the gene matches. Germline loops: CDR1 MNHEY, CDR2 SVGEGT. The CDR3 sequence is 15 residues long. CDR3 loop: CASRSGSGWYNEQFL. The CDR3 bases are TGTGCCAGCAGAAGTGGTAGCGGGTGGTACAATGAGCAGTTCCTC.

As for this clonotype: Mismatch with germline at one junction end may stem from a read error. The V call is TRBV11-2, the J call TRBJ2-3; D might be TRBD2 (5 bases). The CDR3 consists of 17 residues. Germline CDR1 SGHAT, CDR2 FQNNGV. The CDR3 reads CASSRVGLGAGTNTQYF. The CDR3, as DNA: TGTGCCAGCAGCAGAGTTGGGTTGGGAGCAGGCACAAATACGCAGTATTTT.

A word on this clonotype: Being one base from a much bigger clone, this may be a read error. The genes are TRBV12-3 or TRBV12-4 and TRBJ1-1; D call uncertain. The CDR3 contains 16 residues. In DNA form, the CDR3 reads TGTGCCTGCAGTCCGAAGGGAGATCTACTGAACACTGAAGCTTTCTTT. Its protein is CACSPKGDLLNTEAFF.

The chain uses TRBV10-2 and TRBJ2-3, with D uncertain. Germline CDR1 reads WSHSY; CDR2 reads SAAADI. V dropped 3 bases and J dropped 2 bases, with 12 bases sitting between them. CDR3 length equals 15 residues. For the CDR3, the DNA is TGCGCCAGCAGTGACGAAGGCGATTACACAGATACGCAGTATTTT. Translated: CASSDEGDYTDTQYF.

The chain carries TRBV7-8 and TRBJ2-7, with TRBD1 identical over 9 bases. Germline values: CDR1 SGHVS, CDR2 FQNEAQ. This CDR3 comprises 15 residues. The V and J ends lost 0 bases and 5 bases, in that order; junction bases with no gene match: 5. CDR3 DNA sequence: TGTGCCAGCAGCTTAGCCATACAGGGGGCCCACGAGCAGTACTTC. Translating it yields CASSLAIQGAHEQYF.

A remark on this clonotype: A single base separates this from a much larger clone, so it may be a read error. Since the CDR3 does not end with the conserved phenylalanine or tryptophan, this likely comes from a read error. V gene TRBV6-5 combines with J gene TRBJ2-2; D is unresolved. The germline V gene has CDR1 MNHEY and CDR2 SVGAGI. Trimming shortened V by 4 bases and J by 1 base, and 7 bases separated the two germline ends. The CDR3 consists of 14 residues. In DNA, the CDR3 is TGTGCCAGCAGTTCTTTCAGGAACACCGGGGAGCTGTTTTTA. Translating it yields CASSSFRNTGELFL.

V gene TRBV24-1 combines with J gene TRBJ2-5, with 7 bases fitting TRBD1. Germline V gene sequence: CDR1 KGHDR, CDR2 SFDVKD. The CDR3 totals 19 residues. V gave up 0 bases and J gave up 0 bases; unmatched junction bases: 12. CDR3 loop: CATSDLRAVDRPYQETQYF. CDR3 DNA sequence: TGTGCCACCAGTGATTTGCGGGCGGTGGACAGGCCCTACCAAGAGACCCAGTACTTC.

Regarding this clonotype: Since no conserved phenylalanine or tryptophan closes the CDR3, a read error is the likely cause. V and J are TRBV7-9 and TRBJ1-1; no clear D gene. The CDR3 is 13 residues long. The V gene's germline CDR1 is SEHNR and CDR2 FQNEAQ (reference sequence). V lost 1 base, J lost 3 bases, and 6 bases lay in between. The CDR3 bases are TGTGCCAGCAGCTTAGTAGAGGACACTGAAGCTTTCTCT. This encodes CASSLVEDTEAFS.

This clonotype was observed at least ten times. The gene calls are TRBV10-2 and TRBJ1-1; the D is unclear. V lost 7 bases to trimming and J lost 3 bases, with 21 bases between them. Germline-derived CDR1 and CDR2 are WSHSY and SAAADI. The CDR3 is made up of 16 amino acids. In DNA form, the CDR3 reads TGCGCCAGCATTCGATGGCCGACGGGAGGTCACACTGAAGCTTTCTTT. This sequence encodes CASIRWPTGGHTEAFF.

Of note for this clonotype: The junction does not match germline at one end; this may be a read error. This chain uses TRBV6-6 with TRBJ2-3; possibly TRBD1 for D (5 bases). CDR3 size: 14 residues. Germline V gene sequence: CDR1 MNHNY, CDR2 SVGAGI (reference sequence). For the CDR3, the DNA is TGTGCCAGCAGTTACGCGCTAAAGACAGATACGCAGTGTTTT. This codes for CASSYALKTDTQCF.

Note on this clonotype: Germline and junction disagree at one end, which may indicate a read error. The CDR3 protein is CANSPTSGSYNEQFF. For the CDR3, the DNA is TGTGCCAACAGTCCGACTAGCGGGAGCTACAATGAGCAGTTCTTC. The chain recombines TRBV6-2 or TRBV6-3 with TRBJ2-1; TRBD2 aligns across 12 bases. The germline V gene encodes CDR1 MNHEY and CDR2 SVGEGT. The CDR3 is made up of 15 amino acids.

In the case of this clonotype: At one end the junction does not follow the germline gene, possibly because of a read error. The rearrangement links TRBV11-2 to TRBJ1-1; D remains ambiguous. From germline, CDR1 is SGHAT and CDR2 FQNNGV. CDR3 length: 13 amino acids. Here the CDR3 reads CASSPQSLTEAFF. The CDR3, as DNA: TGCGCCAGCAGCCCACAGTCGCTCACTGAAGCTTTCTTT.